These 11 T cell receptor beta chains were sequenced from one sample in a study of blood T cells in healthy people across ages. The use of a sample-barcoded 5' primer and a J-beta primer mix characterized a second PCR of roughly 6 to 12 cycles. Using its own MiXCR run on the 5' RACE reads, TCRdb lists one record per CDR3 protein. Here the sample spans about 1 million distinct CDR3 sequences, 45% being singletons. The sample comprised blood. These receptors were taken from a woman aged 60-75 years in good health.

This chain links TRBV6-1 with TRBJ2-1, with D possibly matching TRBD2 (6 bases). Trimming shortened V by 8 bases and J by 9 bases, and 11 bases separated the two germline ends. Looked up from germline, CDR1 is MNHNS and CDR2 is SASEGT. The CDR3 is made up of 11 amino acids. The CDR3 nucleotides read TGTGCCAGCCTCAGGCGGGGTGAGCAGTTCTTC. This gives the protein CASLRRGEQFF.

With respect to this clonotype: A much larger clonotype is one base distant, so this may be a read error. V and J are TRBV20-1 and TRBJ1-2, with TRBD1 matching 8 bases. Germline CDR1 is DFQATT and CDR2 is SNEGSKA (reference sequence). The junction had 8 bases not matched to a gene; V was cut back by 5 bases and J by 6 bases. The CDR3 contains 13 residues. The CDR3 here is CSAPRTGSNGYTF. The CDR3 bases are TGCAGTGCTCCCCGGACAGGGAGTAATGGCTACACCTTC.

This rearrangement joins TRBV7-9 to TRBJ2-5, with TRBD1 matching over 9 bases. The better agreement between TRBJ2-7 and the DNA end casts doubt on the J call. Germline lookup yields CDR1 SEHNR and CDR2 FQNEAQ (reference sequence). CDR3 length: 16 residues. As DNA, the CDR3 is TGTGCCAGCAGCTCCGACACAGGGGGCTGGTCCTACGAGCAGTACTTC. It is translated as CASSSDTGGWSYEQYF.

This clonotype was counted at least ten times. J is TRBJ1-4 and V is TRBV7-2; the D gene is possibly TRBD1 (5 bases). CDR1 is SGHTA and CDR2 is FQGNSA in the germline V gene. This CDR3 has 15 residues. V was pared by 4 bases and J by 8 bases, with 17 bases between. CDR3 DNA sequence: TGTGCCAGCAGCTCAAACCGGGGGATACGGGAAAAACTGTTTTTT. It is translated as CASSSNRGIREKLFF.

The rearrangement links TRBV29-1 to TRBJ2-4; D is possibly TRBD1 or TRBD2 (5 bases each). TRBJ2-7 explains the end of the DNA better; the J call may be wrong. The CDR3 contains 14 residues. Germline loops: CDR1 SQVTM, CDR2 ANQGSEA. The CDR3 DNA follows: TGCAGCGTTGGTGTCCTCGTGGGGGCCTACGAGCAGTACTTC. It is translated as CSVGVLVGAYEQYF.

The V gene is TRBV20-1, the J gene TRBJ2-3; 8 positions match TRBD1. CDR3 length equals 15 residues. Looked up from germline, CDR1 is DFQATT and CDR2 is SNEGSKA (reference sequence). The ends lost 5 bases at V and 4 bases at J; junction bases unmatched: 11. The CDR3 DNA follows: TGCAGTGCTTATCGCGGACAGGGAGTTTCAGATACGCAGTATTTT. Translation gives CSAYRGQGVSDTQYF.

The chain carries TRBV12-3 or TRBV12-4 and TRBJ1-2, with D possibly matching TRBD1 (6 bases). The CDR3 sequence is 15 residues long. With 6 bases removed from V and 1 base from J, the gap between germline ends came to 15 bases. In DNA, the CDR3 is TGTGCCAGCAGATTATCGGGGGCCCTTAACTATGGCTACACCTTC. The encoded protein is CASRLSGALNYGYTF.

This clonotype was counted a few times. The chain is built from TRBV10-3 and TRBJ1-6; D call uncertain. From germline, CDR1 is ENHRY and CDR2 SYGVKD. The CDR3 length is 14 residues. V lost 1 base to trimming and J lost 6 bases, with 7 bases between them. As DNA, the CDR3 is TGTGCCATCAGTGAGTTGGCTACTAATTCACCCCTCCACTTT. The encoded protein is CAISELATNSPLHF.

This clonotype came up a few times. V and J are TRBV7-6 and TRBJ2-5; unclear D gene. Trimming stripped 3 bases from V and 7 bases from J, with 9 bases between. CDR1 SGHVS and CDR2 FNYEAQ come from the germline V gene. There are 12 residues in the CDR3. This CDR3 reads CASSFLSGTQYF. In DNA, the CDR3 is TGTGCCAGCAGCTTCCTTAGTGGGACCCAGTACTTC.

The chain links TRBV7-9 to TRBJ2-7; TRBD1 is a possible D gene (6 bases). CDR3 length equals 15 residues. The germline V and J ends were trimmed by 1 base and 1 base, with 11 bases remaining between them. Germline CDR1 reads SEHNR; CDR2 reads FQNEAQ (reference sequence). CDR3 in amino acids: CASSLEIQGSYEQYF. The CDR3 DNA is TGTGCCAGCAGCTTAGAAATCCAGGGGTCCTACGAGCAGTACTTC.

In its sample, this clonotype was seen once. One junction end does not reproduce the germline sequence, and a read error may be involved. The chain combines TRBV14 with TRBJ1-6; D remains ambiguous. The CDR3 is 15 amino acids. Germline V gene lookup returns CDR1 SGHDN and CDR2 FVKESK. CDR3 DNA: TGTGCCTGCAGCCAAGGCCGAGGCCGAGGATCACCCCTCCACTTT. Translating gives CACSQGRGRGSPLHF.